The 9 T cell receptor beta chains given below trace back to one sample, sequenced in a study of T cell repertoires and HLA-DP antigens. These receptors have no known antigen. The protocol was immunoSEQ multiplex PCR, while the TCRdb copy is restricted to in-frame clones and leaves out a portion. The sample records approximately 73,000 clones, 80% being singletons. Sequencing was carried out using CD4+ T cells from PBMCs. Receptor source: a man aged 55 to 70 in good health and CMV-seronegative.

V gene TRBV6-1 combines with J gene TRBJ2-3; D possibly corresponds to TRBD2 (5 bases). CDR1 and CDR2 (germline): MNHNS, SASEGT. CDR3 length equals 14 residues. V gave up 6 bases and J gave up 0 bases, with 10 bases separating them. The DNA of the CDR3 is TGTGCCAGCAGCGGTACTAGAAGCACAGATACGCAGTATTTT. The encoded protein is CASSGTRSTDTQYF.

The chain joins TRBV7-2 to TRBJ2-1; 13 bases align to TRBD2. V lost 4 bases and J lost 6; bases outside the gene matches: 0. The CDR3 loop spans 14 amino acids. Germline V gives CDR1 SGHTA, CDR2 FQGNSA. This chain's CDR3 is CASSWTSGSNEQFF. The CDR3 DNA sequence: TGTGCCAGCAGCTGGACTAGCGGGAGCAATGAGCAGTTCTTC.

J is TRBJ1-5 and V is TRBV7-2; D is unresolved. The CDR3 runs 13 residues. V lost 5 bases and J 5 bases, leaving 10 bases between the germline ends. Germline values: CDR1 SGHTA, CDR2 FQGNSA. DNA of the CDR3: TGTGCCAGCAGCCCCGCCCGGGATCAGCCCCAGCATTTT. This codes for CASSPARDQPQHF.

CDR3 amino acids: CASRLTTGELFF. CDR3 sequence (DNA): TGTGCAAGTCGCCTGACAACCGGGGAGCTGTTTTTT. The chain recombines TRBV12-2 with TRBJ2-2; the table's D call, TRBD1, was not checked against the DNA. TRBV12-2 is a pseudogene locus. This CDR3 contains 12 residues.

This clone occurred a few times. This rearrangement joins TRBV10-2 to TRBJ1-1, with D unclear. Deletions cut 8 bases from V and 4 bases from J, with 17 bases between. Germline V CDR1 and CDR2: WSHSY, SAAADI. This CDR3 has 14 residues. CDR3 sequence reads: CASLGSQYSTEAFF. CDR3 coding DNA: TGCGCCAGCTTGGGCAGTCAATATTCCACTGAAGCTTTCTTT.

The chain joins TRBV5-4 to TRBJ1-1; 9 nucleotides agree with TRBD1. J lost 2 bases, V lost 4 bases, and 6 bases had no gene match. CDR1 and CDR2 (germline): SGHNT, YYREEE (reference sequence). CDR3 size: 15 residues. The CDR3 here is CASSLGQGPNTEAFF. CDR3 sequence (DNA): TGTGCCAGCAGCCTTGGACAGGGGCCAAACACTGAAGCTTTCTTT.

CDR3 amino acids: CASSGSLTGWNTGELFF. CDR3 DNA sequence: TGTGCCAGCAGCGGTAGCTTGACGGGCTGGAACACCGGGGAGCTGTTTTTT. The chain recombines TRBV5-6 with TRBJ2-2; D call uncertain. Deletions cut 4 bases from V and 1 base from J, with 17 bases between. The germline CDR1 and CDR2 sequences are SGHDT and YYEEEE. The CDR3 has 17 residues.

The CDR3 protein is CASSPTGGYEQYF. CDR3 DNA sequence: TGTGCCAGCTCACCTACCGGGGGCTACGAGCAGTACTTC. The V and J genes are TRBV18 and TRBJ2-7, with D possibly being TRBD2 (6 bases). Germline values: CDR1 KGHSH, CDR2 LQKENI. Trimming stripped 3 bases from V and 3 bases from J, with 9 bases between. This CDR3 comprises 13 residues.

This sequence joins TRBV19 and TRBJ2-3; no reliable D call. The CDR3 extends over 14 amino acids. Germline CDR1 reads LNHDA; CDR2 reads SQIVND (reference sequence). Trimming pared 3 bases from V and 2 bases from J, leaving 9 bases between. CDR3 nucleotides: TGTGCCAGTAGTATCGGTAGGGCCACAGATACGCAGTATTTT. This gives the protein CASSIGRATDTQYF.